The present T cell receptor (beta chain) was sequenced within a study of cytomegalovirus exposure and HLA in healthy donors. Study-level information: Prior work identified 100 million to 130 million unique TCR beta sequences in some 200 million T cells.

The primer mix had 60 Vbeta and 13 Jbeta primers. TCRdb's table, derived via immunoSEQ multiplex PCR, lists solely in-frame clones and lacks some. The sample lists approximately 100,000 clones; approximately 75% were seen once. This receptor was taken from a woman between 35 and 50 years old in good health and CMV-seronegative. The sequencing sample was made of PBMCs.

The DNA of the CDR3 is TGTGCCAGCAGTTACTGGGATGTGACAGGCTATGGCTACACCTTC. Residues: CASSYWDVTGYGYTF. The chain couples TRBV6-5 to TRBJ1-2; D perhaps matches TRBD1 (6 bases). This CDR3 contains 15 residues. The germline V and J ends were trimmed by 1 base and 4 bases, with 13 bases remaining between them. The germline V gene has CDR1 MNHEY and CDR2 SVGAGI.